Presented here are 18 T cell receptor beta chains from one specimen sequenced in a study of blood T cells in healthy people across ages (dated by TCRdb to the mid-2010s). Library preparation employed 5' RACE. Sequencing instrument: Illumina HiSeq 2500. The second PCR ran for about 6 to 12 cycles and used a J-beta primer mix along with a sample-barcoded 5' primer. Through fastp at Q25 and MiXCR, TCRdb rebuilt clones from the public reads, retaining in-frame beta chains. Identical CDR3 proteins give one entry, which carries the most common genes and DNA. The table for this sample lists around 1,000,000 distinct CDR3 sequences; roughly 24% of them were counted only once. The top ten hold around 0.75% of the sample. The same data also contributed to another study, on T cells of mothers and their children.

Sequenced material: blood. Receptors were obtained from a girl aged 2 to 9 in good health.

The J gene is TRBJ2-1, the V gene TRBV29-1; D possibly matches TRBD1 or TRBD2 (6 bases each). The CDR3 extends over 15 amino acids. Germline lookup yields CDR1 SQVTM and CDR2 ANQGSEA. The V end lost 4 bases, the J end lost 4 bases, and 17 bases lay between the germline ends. The CDR3 DNA reads as TGCAGCGTTGTTGGCGGGACACAAGCGTACAATGAGCAGTTCTTC. It codes for CSVVGGTQAYNEQFF.

The CDR3 DNA sequence: TGTGCCAGCAGCTTTAGGGCCTATGGGGGAGAGACCCAGTACTTC. It codes for CASSFRAYGGETQYF. The V call is TRBV7-2, the J call TRBJ2-5; D may correspond to TRBD1 or TRBD2 (5 bases each). CDR1 is SGHTA and CDR2 is FQGNSA in the germline V gene. Between the trimmed V and J ends, which lost 3 bases and 4 bases, there was a span of 15 bases. The CDR3 runs 15 residues.

V is TRBV29-1 and J is TRBJ1-2, with no clear D. CDR1 is SQVTM, CDR2 ANQGSEA, per germline. The CDR3 runs to 10 residues. V was trimmed by 6 bases and J by 7 bases, leaving 9 bases between them. This CDR3 reads CSVMGGGYTF. The CDR3, as DNA: TGCAGCGTGATGGGCGGTGGCTACACCTTC. The entire variable domain, with the rest obtained from reference TRBV29-1 and TRBJ1-2, is as follows: SAVISQKPSRDICQRGTSLTIQCQVDSQVTMMFWYRQQPGQSLTLIATANQGSEATYESGFVIDKFPISRPNLTFSTLTVSNMSPEDSSIYLCSVMGGGYTFGSGTRLTVV.

The V and J genes are TRBV6-2 or TRBV6-3 and TRBJ2-7; D is undetermined. The CDR3 has 11 amino acids. The V and J ends lost 2 bases and 6 bases respectively, with 5 bases between them. The germline CDR1 and CDR2 sequences are MNHEY and SVGEGT. As DNA, the CDR3 is TGTGCCAGCAGTTACATGAGCGAGCAGTACTTC. It specifies CASSYMSEQYF.

CDR3 DNA: TGTGCCAGCAGTTTGGGGGAGGGGAACACTGAAGCTTTCTTT. Protein sequence: CASSLGEGNTEAFF. This chain uses TRBV12-3 or TRBV12-4 with TRBJ1-1; D perhaps matches TRBD1 (5 bases). The CDR3 consists of 14 residues. V was cut by 3 bases and J by 1 base, with 9 bases left in between.

The V call is TRBV20-1, the J call TRBJ2-7; D is ambiguous. This CDR3 region has 15 residues. Germline V gene sequence: CDR1 DFQATT, CDR2 SNEGSKA (reference sequence). V dropped 1 base and J dropped 2 bases, with 15 bases sitting between them. CDR3 protein: CSARAARPGTYEQYF. The CDR3 DNA sequence: TGCAGTGCTAGAGCGGCACGCCCCGGAACCTACGAGCAGTACTTC.

The rearrangement uses TRBV4-2 and TRBJ2-2; D is unclear. In germline, CDR1 is LGHNA, CDR2 YNFKEQ. V was clipped by 1 base and J by 2 bases, with 11 bases between them. This CDR3 spans 16 amino acids. CDR3 residues: CASSQGSRGNTGELFF. In DNA form, the CDR3 reads TGTGCCAGCAGCCAAGGGAGCCGCGGAAACACCGGGGAGCTGTTTTTT.

This clonotype has just a few counts. The chain links TRBV12-3 or TRBV12-4 to TRBJ2-5, with a weak D call TRBD2 (6 bases). TRBJ2-1 explains the end of the DNA better; the J call may be wrong. This CDR3 spans 17 amino acids. DNA of the CDR3: TGTGCCAGCAGTTTTTATCTGGAGGGTAGTGGAAGGAATGAGCAGTTCTTC. This encodes CASSFYLEGSGRNEQFF.

This clonotype was recorded a few times. V usage is TRBV14 and J usage is TRBJ2-4; D gene unclear. Germline V CDR1 and CDR2: SGHDN, FVKESK. The CDR3 runs 17 residues. Trimming removed 0 bases from V and 0 bases from J, with 12 bases in between. CDR3 nucleotide sequence: TGTGCCAGCAGCCAAGAGAAGTATTACCCAGCCAAAAACATTCAGTACTTC. Protein product: CASSQEKYYPAKNIQYF. The full variable domain, rest sourced from reference TRBV14 and TRBJ2-4, is EAGVTQFPSHSVIEKGQTVTLRCDPISGHDNLYWYRRVMGKEIKFLLHFVKESKQDESGMPNNRFLAERTGGTYSTLKVQPAELEDSGVYFCASSQEKYYPAKNIQYFGAGTRLSVL.

This clonotype appeared a few times. This chain connects TRBV6-5 to TRBJ2-5, with 12 bases aligning to TRBD1. This CDR3 comprises 18 residues. V shed 4 bases and J 3 bases; nucleotides not matched to a gene: 12. Germline loops: CDR1 MNHEY, CDR2 SVGAGI. CDR3 amino acids: CASSSRAFGTGGEETQYF. CDR3 DNA sequence: TGTGCCAGCAGTTCTCGTGCCTTCGGGACAGGGGGCGAAGAGACCCAGTACTTC.

V gene TRBV3-1 combines with J gene TRBJ2-3; possibly TRBD1 or TRBD2 for D (6 bases each). CDR1 is LGHDT, CDR2 YNNKEL, per germline (reference sequence). V lost 2 bases and J lost 4, with 13 bases in between. The CDR3 has 15 residues. DNA of the CDR3: TGTGCCAGCAGCCAATGGGGGGCTGTCGCAGATACGCAGTATTTT. This translates into CASSQWGAVADTQYF.

V usage is TRBV4-2 and J usage is TRBJ2-1; TRBD2 is a possible D gene (6 bases). CDR3 length equals 17 residues. V was cut by 4 bases and J by 6 bases, with 22 bases left in between. Germline V gene data show CDR1 as LGHNA and CDR2 as YNFKEQ. Here the CDR3 DNA reads TGTGCCAGCAGCCTATACCAGATCCGGGACTCAAGCAATGAGCAGTTCTTC. Its protein is CASSLYQIRDSSNEQFF.

The sample holds many counts of this clonotype. The V call is TRBV29-1, the J call TRBJ2-1; the D is unclear. In germline, CDR1 is SQVTM, CDR2 ANQGSEA. CDR3 length: 13 residues. V was pared by 4 bases and J by 2 bases, with 9 bases between. The CDR3 spells CSVVGFTYNEQFF. The CDR3 DNA reads TGCAGCGTTGTGGGTTTTACCTACAATGAGCAGTTCTTC.

There are a few counts of this clonotype. V usage is TRBV7-9 and J usage is TRBJ2-1; 7 bases fit TRBD1. Germline trimming cut 5 bases from V and 4 bases from J; bases unmatched to any gene: 8. The germline V gene has CDR1 SEHNR and CDR2 FQNEAQ (reference sequence). This CDR3 spans 15 amino acids. CDR3 sequence reads: CASSPRGPPYNEQFF. Written as DNA, the CDR3 is TGTGCCAGCAGCCCGAGGGGGCCGCCGTACAATGAGCAGTTCTTC.

This clonotype was counted a few times. The rearrangement joins TRBV29-1 to TRBJ1-4; possibly TRBD1 for D (5 bases). V was cut by 4 bases and J by 5 bases, with 14 bases left in between. Looked up from germline, CDR1 is SQVTM and CDR2 is ANQGSEA. The CDR3 extends over 14 amino acids. CDR3 protein: CSVGGPRHNEKLFF. The CDR3, as DNA: TGCAGCGTTGGGGGACCGCGCCACAATGAAAAACTGTTTTTT.

The V call is TRBV6-2 or TRBV6-3, the J call TRBJ2-7; 7 bases are a match to TRBD1. Unmatched junction bases numbered 17, after V lost 6 bases and J lost 3 bases. Germline loops: CDR1 MNHEY, CDR2 SVGEGT. This CDR3 spans 17 amino acids. CDR3 sequence: CASRDLGQRKPYYEQYF. The CDR3 DNA sequence: TGTGCCAGCAGGGACCTGGGACAGCGGAAACCCTACTACGAGCAGTACTTC.

This clonotype was found a few times. V is TRBV28 and J is TRBJ1-5; 8 bases are shared with TRBD1. CDR3 size: 14 residues. After removal of 4 bases from V and 6 bases from J, the junction contained 5 bases not matched to a gene. From germline, CDR1 is MDHEN and CDR2 SYDVKM. The CDR3 protein is CASSSRQGFQPQHF. CDR3 bases: TGTGCCAGCAGTTCCCGACAGGGGTTTCAGCCCCAGCATTTT.

This clonotype was seen more than once but under ten times. J is TRBJ1-6 and V is TRBV12-3 or TRBV12-4; D remains ambiguous. The CDR3 has 15 amino acids. Trimming took off 5 bases at V and 10 bases at J, with 18 bases between the two ends. DNA for the CDR3: TGTGCCAGCAGTGCCAACACCGGACCGGGCTCACCCCTCCACTTT. It is translated as CASSANTGPGSPLHF.